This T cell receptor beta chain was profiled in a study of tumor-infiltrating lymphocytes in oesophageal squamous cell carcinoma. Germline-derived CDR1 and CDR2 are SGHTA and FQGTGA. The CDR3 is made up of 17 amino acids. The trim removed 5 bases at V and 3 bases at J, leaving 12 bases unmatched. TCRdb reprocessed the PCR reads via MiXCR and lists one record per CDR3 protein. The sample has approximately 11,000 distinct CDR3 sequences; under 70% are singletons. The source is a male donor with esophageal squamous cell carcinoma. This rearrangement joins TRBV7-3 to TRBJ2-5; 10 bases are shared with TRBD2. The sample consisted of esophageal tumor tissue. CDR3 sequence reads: CASSPLAGEVREETQYF. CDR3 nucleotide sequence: TGTGCCAGCAGCCCCCTAGCGGGAGAGGTCCGGGAAGAGACCCAGTACTTC.